One and the same sample provided the 10 T cell receptor beta chains below, sequenced in a study of blood T cell repertoires in COVID-19. Sequencing was performed with immunoSEQ multiplex PCR; in TCRdb, only in-frame clones are kept and a portion is missing. The sample holds hundreds of thousands of clones; around nine tenths are singletons and the top ten take under 7%. Sequencing input: peripheral blood. These receptors all come from a man between 60 and 75 years old who had recovered from COVID-19.

The V and J genes are TRBV5-1 and TRBJ1-5; possible D gene TRBD1, 6 bases. V was pared by 3 bases and J by 4 bases, with 14 bases between. The germline gives CDR1 SGHRS, CDR2 YFSETQ. The CDR3 length is 15 residues. CDR3 amino acids: CASSSGDTGNQPQHF. The CDR3 bases are TGCGCCAGCAGCTCCGGGGACACGGGAAATCAGCCCCAGCATTTT.

The gene calls are TRBV5-5 and TRBJ2-2, with a possible D match to TRBD1 (6 bases). Germline values: CDR1 SGHKS, CDR2 YYEKEE (reference sequence). The V end was cut by 1 base, the J end by 5 bases, with 12 bases between. This CDR3 is built from 15 residues. CDR3 sequence (DNA): TGTGCCAGCAGCTTGTTCAGGGGTGAAACCGGGGAGCTGTTTTTT. This encodes CASSLFRGETGELFF.

This clone was seen only once. The CDR3 spells CASSLADRQPVYEQYF. The CDR3 nucleotides read TGTGCCAGCAGCTTGGCCGACAGGCAACCCGTGTACGAGCAGTACTTC. This chain uses TRBV5-8 with TRBJ2-7, with a possible D match to TRBD1 (6 bases). Germline CDR1 SGHTS, CDR2 YDEGEE. This CDR3 is built from 16 residues. V was trimmed by 0 bases and J by 4 bases, leaving 17 bases between them.

The chain joins TRBV20-1 to TRBJ2-1, with unresolved D. V was clipped by 7 bases and J by 5 bases, with 9 bases between them. The germline V gene encodes CDR1 DFQATT and CDR2 SNEGSKA (reference sequence). There are 11 residues in the CDR3. The CDR3 loop reads CSVSRDNEQFF. CDR3 DNA: TGCAGTGTAAGCCGGGACAATGAGCAGTTCTTC.

This chain links TRBV4-1 with TRBJ1-1, with D perhaps matching TRBD1 (6 bases). Deletions cut 3 bases from V and 4 bases from J, with 15 bases between. CDR1 MGHRA and CDR2 YSYEKL come from the germline V gene. The length of the CDR3 is 15 residues. The CDR3 sequence is CASSQRQESGTEAFF. The CDR3 region has the DNA TGCGCCAGCAGCCAGAGACAGGAGAGCGGCACTGAAGCTTTCTTT.

V is TRBV30 and J is TRBJ2-1; 7 bases map to TRBD2. CDR3 size: 15 residues. CDR1 is GTSNPN and CDR2 is SVGIG in the germline V gene (reference sequence). V gave up 2 bases and J gave up 1 base; unmatched junction bases: 5. The CDR3 DNA reads as TGTGCCTGGAGTAAGACTAGCCCTTCCTACAATGAGCAGTTCTTC. Its protein is CAWSKTSPSYNEQFF.

Only one count was recorded for this clone. Other DNA sequences of this sample code for an identical CDR3. This chain connects TRBV27 to TRBJ2-7; maybe TRBD1 (5 bases). CDR1 is MNHEY, CDR2 SMNVEV, per germline (reference sequence). The V gene lost 4 bases and the J gene lost 2 bases, with 9 bases spanning the gap. The CDR3 runs 13 residues. The CDR3: CASSSRDTYEQYF. The DNA for the CDR3 is TGTGCCAGCAGTTCCAGGGATACCTACGAGCAGTACTTC.

CDR3 amino acids: CASSVGWGESYGYTF. CDR3 nucleotides: TGTGCCAGCAGCGTCGGCTGGGGGGAGAGCTATGGCTACACCTTC. The chain carries TRBV9 and TRBJ1-2; D may be TRBD1 (5 bases). The germline CDR1 and CDR2 sequences are SGDLS and YYNGEE. V was clipped by 2 bases and J by 4 bases, with 15 bases between them. This CDR3 is built from 15 residues.

There are a few counts of this clone. The chain carries TRBV7-2 and TRBJ2-6; TRBD2 matches at 8 bases. The CDR3 is made up of 16 amino acids. The germline CDR1 and CDR2 sequences are SGHTA and FQGNSA. Germline trimming cut 0 bases from V and 2 bases from J; bases unmatched to any gene: 0. CDR3 nucleotides: TGTGCCAGCAGCTTAGCAGCGGGAGCTGGGGCCAACGTCCTGACTTTC. It is translated as CASSLAAGAGANVLTF.

The chain recombines TRBV21-1 with TRBJ1-5; TRBD1 is the table's D call, not checked against the DNA. TRBV21-1 is an annotated pseudogene. This CDR3 contains 17 residues. The DNA for the CDR3 is TGTGCCAGCAGCAAATATAAGGTAAATACAGTCAATCAGCCCCAGCATTTT. It codes for CASSKYKVNTVNQPQHF.